The source of this T cell receptor (beta chain) is a study of blood T cells in healthy people across ages. V lost 3 bases to trimming and J lost 3 bases; unmatched junction nucleotides: 4. CDR1 MGHRA and CDR2 YSYEKL come from the germline V gene. CDR3 length: 14 amino acids. In this sample, this clonotype turned up a few times. Alongside a J-beta primer mix, a sample-barcoded 5' primer served in a second PCR lasting about 6 to 12 cycles. TCRdb recomputed calls from the 5' RACE reads with MiXCR, one row per CDR3 protein. In the table there are some 1.6 million distinct CDR3 sequences, roughly 32% of which are singletons.

Input material: blood. This receptor was identified in a woman aged 30 to 39 in good health. J is TRBJ2-7 and V is TRBV4-1, with 8 positions matching TRBD1. CDR3 protein: CASSQRTGNYEQYF. Written as DNA, the CDR3 is TGCGCCAGCAGCCAGAGGACAGGGAACTACGAGCAGTACTTC.